The 22 T cell receptor beta chains listed next were all sequenced from one sample in a study of blood T cell repertoires in COVID-19. Data came from immunoSEQ multiplex PCR; TCRdb stores just in-frame clones and leaves some out. The table has some 130,000 clones, approximately 81% seen once. The sample consisted of peripheral blood. The receptors shown here come from a man aged 55-75 years with acute or convalescent COVID-19.

For the CDR3, the DNA is TGTGCCTGGGGCAGGGAGGATTCACCCCTCCACTTT. This codes for CAWGREDSPLHF. The chain is built from TRBV30 and TRBJ1-6; D may be TRBD1 (5 bases). This CDR3 comprises 12 residues. Germline CDR1 reads GTSNPN; CDR2 reads SVGIG (reference sequence). V dropped 5 bases and J dropped 8 bases, with 10 bases sitting between them.

Here the CDR3 reads CASSNDSRGHGYTF. CDR3 coding DNA: TGCGCCAGCAGCAACGATAGTAGAGGGCATGGCTACACCTTC. J is TRBJ1-2 and V is TRBV5-1; D ambiguous. Trimming took 4 bases from V and 6 from J, leaving 16 bases between them. The CDR3 sequence is 14 residues long. The germline CDR1 and CDR2 sequences are SGHRS and YFSETQ.

V and J are TRBV7-2 and TRBJ2-1, with D perhaps matching TRBD2 (6 bases). Germline CDR1 reads SGHTA; CDR2 reads FQGNSA. The CDR3 contains 12 residues. Trimming pared 3 bases from V and 10 bases from J, leaving 10 bases between. The CDR3 nucleotides read TGTGCCAGCAGCTTCACTAGCAGGGAGCAGTTCTTC. Translating it yields CASSFTSREQFF.

V is TRBV10-3 and J is TRBJ2-3; a possible D gene is TRBD2 (7 bases). V dropped 0 bases and J dropped 1 base, with 11 bases sitting between them. In germline, CDR1 is ENHRY, CDR2 SYGVKD. The length of the CDR3 is 16 residues. The CDR3 DNA sequence: TGTGCCATCAGTGAGTCGGGGGCGGGGGGCACAGATACGCAGTATTTT. Protein: CAISESGAGGTDTQYF.

V usage is TRBV6-5 and J usage is TRBJ2-4; possible D gene TRBD2, 6 bases. Germline V gene lookup returns CDR1 MNHEY and CDR2 SVGAGI. The length of the CDR3 is 15 residues. V lost 4 bases to trimming and J lost 0 bases, with 10 bases between them. The chain's CDR3 is CASSSGGLAKNIQYF. In nucleotides, the CDR3 is TGTGCCAGCAGTTCTGGGGGACTAGCCAAAAACATTCAGTACTTC.

This chain's CDR3 is CASSLGTGSPHEQYF. The CDR3 DNA sequence: TGTGCCAGCTCACTTGGGACAGGGAGTCCCCACGAGCAGTACTTC. The rearrangement uses TRBV18 and TRBJ2-7; 9 nucleotides align to TRBD1. From germline, CDR1 is KGHSH and CDR2 LQKENI. The CDR3 consists of 15 residues. The J segment lost 5 bases and the V segment lost 4 bases, leaving 9 bases of the junction unmatched.

The chain couples TRBV5-1 to TRBJ2-5; 7 bases match TRBD2. CDR3 length equals 14 residues. From germline, CDR1 is SGHRS and CDR2 YFSETQ. Trimming took 0 bases from V and 5 from J; bases not matched to a gene: 4. CDR3 nucleotide sequence: TGCGCCAGCAGCTTGGAGCAGGGAGGGGAGACCCAGTACTTC. This sequence encodes CASSLEQGGETQYF.

The V call is TRBV12-5, the J call TRBJ1-5; 8 nucleotides line up with TRBD1. The V gene end was trimmed by 0 bases and the J gene end by 2 bases; junction bases not matched to a gene: 9. The germline V gene has CDR1 LGHNT and CDR2 FRNRAP. The CDR3 consists of 18 residues. The DNA of the CDR3 is TGTGCTAGTGGTTTGGTATCCCCCCAGACAGGGGGCAATCAGCCCCAGCATTTT. It specifies CASGLVSPQTGGNQPQHF.

J is TRBJ1-2 and V is TRBV9; D is perhaps TRBD1 (6 bases). This CDR3 spans 17 amino acids. V was clipped by 3 bases and J by 0 bases, with 18 bases between them. Per the germline V gene, CDR1 is SGDLS and CDR2 is YYNGEE. CDR3 sequence: CASSEGGGASPNYGYTF. CDR3 DNA sequence: TGTGCCAGCAGCGAAGGGGGGGGCGCGAGCCCTAACTATGGCTACACCTTC.

The V and J genes are TRBV5-1 and TRBJ2-5; D is perhaps TRBD2 (6 bases). This CDR3 has 16 residues. Between the trimmed V and J ends, which lost 2 bases and 0 bases, there was a span of 14 bases. From germline, CDR1 is SGHRS and CDR2 YFSETQ. CDR3: CASSFGASEYQETQYF. The CDR3 DNA is TGCGCCAGCAGCTTTGGGGCTAGCGAGTACCAAGAGACCCAGTACTTC.

The chain recombines TRBV5-5 with TRBJ2-3, with 7 bases fitting TRBD2. CDR1 is SGHKS and CDR2 is YYEKEE in the germline V gene (reference sequence). V trimming: 1 base; J trimming: 4 bases; junction bases outside the gene matches: 6. This CDR3 has 15 amino acids. CDR3 sequence (DNA): TGTGCCAGCAGCTTGACTAGCGTGCCACCAGATACGCAGTATTTT. It yields the protein CASSLTSVPPDTQYF.

The CDR3 DNA reads as TGTGCCAGCAGCTTCATTCTAGGCTCCTACAATGAGCAGTTCTTC. This codes for CASSFILGSYNEQFF. The chain is built from TRBV7-3 and TRBJ2-1; D remains ambiguous. The CDR3 length is 15 residues. V was trimmed by 3 bases and J by 0 bases, leaving 9 bases between them. From germline, CDR1 is SGHTA and CDR2 FQGTGA.

The V gene is TRBV18, the J gene TRBJ1-1, with 7 bases lining up with TRBD1. CDR1 is KGHSH and CDR2 is LQKENI in the germline V gene. The CDR3 sequence is 14 residues long. V trimming: 2 bases; J trimming: 5 bases; junction bases outside the gene matches: 5. The CDR3 nucleotides read TGTGCCAGCTCACCAACGACAGGGTTGACTGAAGCTTTCTTT. Its protein product is CASSPTTGLTEAFF.

V gene TRBV27 combines with J gene TRBJ1-6; 7 nucleotides match TRBD1. CDR1 MNHEY and CDR2 SMNVEV come from the germline V gene (reference sequence). CDR3 size: 16 residues. The ends lost 4 bases at V and 5 bases at J; junction bases unmatched: 8. The CDR3 sequence is CASSSLGQANNSPLHF. The CDR3 nucleotides read TGTGCCAGCAGTTCCCTTGGACAGGCAAATAATTCACCCCTCCACTTT.

The chain employs TRBV7-7 and TRBJ2-1, with 9 bases that match TRBD2. V gave up 1 base and J gave up 4 bases; unmatched junction bases: 2. CDR1 SSHAT and CDR2 FNYEAQ come from the germline V gene (reference sequence). The CDR3 loop spans 15 amino acids. This chain's CDR3 is CASSLDSGGYNEQFF. CDR3 nucleotides: TGTGCCAGCAGCTTAGATAGCGGGGGTTACAATGAGCAGTTCTTC.

The V gene is TRBV9, the J gene TRBJ1-1, with D tentatively TRBD1 (5 bases). V was clipped by 0 bases and J by 3 bases, with 9 bases between them. The CDR3 extends over 14 amino acids. Germline CDR1 SGDLS, CDR2 YYNGEE. As DNA, the CDR3 is TGTGCCAGCAGCGTAGAGCCGGGGGACACTGAAGCTTTCTTT. Amino acids: CASSVEPGDTEAFF.

This chain links TRBV5-1 with TRBJ2-2; 8 nucleotides agree with TRBD1. Germline V gene sequence: CDR1 SGHRS, CDR2 YFSETQ. The CDR3 consists of 15 residues. The trim removed 1 base at V and 5 bases at J, leaving 4 bases unmatched. CDR3 in amino acids: CASSLRGQVTGELFF. CDR3 sequence (DNA): TGCGCCAGCAGCTTGAGGGGACAGGTAACCGGGGAGCTGTTTTTT.

The rearrangement joins TRBV29-1 to TRBJ2-2; 8 bases are a match to TRBD2. Trimming cost V 1 base and J 5 bases; bases outside gene matches: 3. Germline V gene data show CDR1 as SQVTM and CDR2 as ANQGSEA. This CDR3 has 14 residues. The CDR3 DNA follows: TGCAGCGTTGAAGTACAGCGGGAGACCGGGGAGCTGTTTTTT. Translated: CSVEVQRETGELFF.

The V call is TRBV18, the J call TRBJ1-4; D is unresolved. V was pared by 0 bases and J by 7 bases, with 12 bases between. CDR3 length: 15 amino acids. The germline gives CDR1 KGHSH, CDR2 LQKENI. The CDR3 region has the DNA TGTGCCAGCTCACCACCGATGGCAGGAGGTGAAAAACTGTTTTTT. Translating it yields CASSPPMAGGEKLFF.

J is TRBJ1-5 and V is TRBV5-6; D may be TRBD1 (5 bases). The CDR3 is 14 residues long. Germline CDR1 reads SGHDT; CDR2 reads YYEEEE. Trimming shortened V by 4 bases and J by 5 bases, and 13 bases separated the two germline ends. DNA of the CDR3: TGTGCCAGCAGCGGAACAGGCAGGGATCAGCCCCAGCATTTT. This codes for CASSGTGRDQPQHF.

This clone was recorded a few times. The chain links TRBV7-8 to TRBJ1-1; a possible D gene is TRBD1 (6 bases). Trimming stripped 5 bases from V and 1 base from J, with 8 bases between. CDR3 length equals 13 residues. Per germline, CDR1 SGHVS and CDR2 FQNEAQ. In nucleotides, the CDR3 is TGTGCCAGCAGCGTACAGGGGAACACTGAAGCTTTCTTT. This codes for CASSVQGNTEAFF.

The genes are TRBV21-1 and TRBJ2-7; whether TRBD1, the table's D call, matches the DNA was not checked. TRBV21-1 is assigned pseudogene status. The CDR3 runs to 18 residues. The CDR3 sequence is CASSKKEVRTGDSYEQYF. For the CDR3, the DNA is TGTGCCAGCAGCAAGAAGGAAGTTAGGACAGGGGACTCCTACGAGCAGTACTTC.